This T cell receptor beta chain was identified during a study of T-cell memory formation after mild COVID-19. A few counts support this clonotype. No antigen is known for it. Each CDR3 protein gets one entry after TCRdb re-called the 5' RACE reads with MiXCR. The table records roughly 610,000 distinct CDR3 sequences, roughly a sixth of them present only once. Trimming removed 6 bases from V and 8 bases from J; junction bases left unmatched: 10. The CDR3 consists of 15 residues. Germline V gene lookup returns CDR1 ENHRY and CDR2 SYGVKD. Points from the study as a whole: Some clones that responded were present in memory (sampled pre-infection), which suggests cross-reactive memory joined. Balance between CD4 and CD8 was seen in clones contracting day 15 to 85, and a CD4+ lean was seen in later expanders. Clones which contracted sat mainly in CM and EM if CD4+, and in EMRA if CD8+. Whether second-wave clones peaking at day 37 were SARS-CoV-2 specific went unconfirmed.

The chain carries TRBV10-3 and TRBJ2-1; 10 bases map to TRBD2. The sequenced sample consisted of PBMCs or a T cell subset sorted from them (not recorded which). This sequence was found in an adult woman who had mild COVID-19 (a few samples of this study predate the infection). Cell type and time point are not known. The DNA for the CDR3 is TGTGCCATCAGCCTAGCGGGAGATGGCCGGGATGAGCAGTTCTTC. Amino acids: CAISLAGDGRDEQFF.